This T cell receptor beta chain was profiled in a study of blood T cells in healthy people across ages. Study-wide context: About one barcoded beta molecule per two T cells was captured by template switching. Study results and limitations: In these data, TCR beta diversity tracked strongly with naive T cell percentage.

The germline CDR1 and CDR2 sequences are ENHRY and SYGVKD. The length of the CDR3 is 14 residues. As concerns this clonotype: Its target is unknown. The junction departs from germline at one end; a sequencing error may be responsible.

Sample-barcoded 5' priming and a J-beta primer mix drove a second PCR of roughly 7 to 11 cycles. Each of the cDNA molecules was tagged by a template-switch adaptor with 12 random nucleotides. TCRdb reprocessed the 5' RACE reads with MiXCR, giving one entry per CDR3 protein. The table includes under 1,000,000 distinct CDR3 sequences, around 36% detected once. Isolation yielded PBMCs, at least 6.5 million per sample, in every case. The material sequenced was blood. V and J are TRBV10-3 and TRBJ2-7; TRBD2 matches at 8 bases. This TCR was recovered from a man aged 18-30 years in good health. The DNA for the CDR3 is TGTGCCATCAGTGTAGGAGCGGGGGTCTACGGGCAGTACTTC. As protein: CAISVGAGVYGQYF.